This entry is about one T cell receptor beta chain. Antigen specificity is unknown. At 300,000 cells each, triplicate sorts were carried out for each CD8+ T cell subset. The sample originates from a study of CXCR3-negative and CXCR3-positive naive CD8 T cells. Findings and caveats of the study: The study found comparably high diversity in both naive subsets and much lower diversity in memory CD8+ cells. Naive CXCR3-positive and CXCR3-negative cells shared TRBV-TRBJ usage; memory cells diverged.

The authors prepared UMI-labeled TRB cDNA libraries by 5' RACE. TCRdb reprocessed the 5' RACE reads, keeping one entry per CDR3 protein, no DNA. The table lists 37,000 or so distinct CDR3 sequences. CDR1 is DFQATT and CDR2 is SNEGSKA in the germline V gene (reference sequence). The CDR3 has 14 amino acids. The receptor comes from a human donor in good health. Some clones in this sample may be carry-over from other donors' samples. What was sequenced was memory CD8+ T cells from blood. This chain connects TRBV20-1 to TRBJ2-3; TCRdb selects TRBD1, and the lack of DNA leaves this call unchecked. This CDR3 is CSARVFPSTDTQYF.